The 9 T cell receptor beta chains given below trace back to one sample, sequenced in a study of T cell clonality in common variable immunodeficiency. The table came from immunoSEQ multiplex PCR; TCRdb's copy has only in-frame clones and leaves some out. The sample was found to contain more than 25,000 clones, and every one recurs. Study-level findings and limits: Fewer deletions and N-nucleotide insertions were reportedly seen in common variable immunodeficiency TCR beta sequences.

Their antigens remain unidentified. Sequencing was done on a sample of peripheral blood mononuclear cells. Receptor source: a human donor with common variable immunodeficiency.

This clone was found a few times. The CDR3 end is not reached by the read, which stops 3 residues before it; the germline J gene fills it in. This sequence joins TRBV7-2 and TRBJ2-6; TRBD1 matches at 7 bases. Germline V CDR1 and CDR2: SGHTA, FQGNSA. The junction had 4 bases not matched to a gene; V was cut back by 5 bases and J by 3 bases. This CDR3 region has 15 residues. Here the CDR3 reads CASSQGQFGANVLTF. The DNA read from the CDR3 is TGTGCCAGCAGCCAGGGACAGTTTGGGGCCAACGTC.

This clone was counted only a few times. The CDR3 extends 3 residues past the end of the read, so its final part is completed from the germline J gene. The genes are TRBV5-1 and TRBJ2-3; no clear D gene. Looked up from germline, CDR1 is SGHRS and CDR2 is YFSETQ. The CDR3 contains 13 residues. Trimming cost V 8 bases and J 2 bases, with 12 bases left between them. The covered CDR3 bases are TGCGCCAGGAGCGACTTATACACAGATACG. Translation gives CARSDLYTDT. The CDR3 in full is CARSDLYTDTQYF.

This clone was counted ten times or more. Sequencing ends 3 residues short of the CDR3 end; the germline J gene provides the rest. The chain has TRBV4-2 and TRBJ2-7; 8 bases fit TRBD1. The CDR3 covers 17 residues. CDR1 and CDR2 from the germline V gene are LGHNA and YNFKEQ. V gave up 4 bases and J gave up 0 bases; unmatched junction bases: 11. The sequenced CDR3 bases are TGTGCCAGCAGCCCACGCGCTACAGGGGGGAGCTCCTACGAG. Translation: CASSPRATGGSSYE. The full CDR3 protein is CASSPRATGGSSYEQYF.

This clone has just a few counts. The CDR3 is cut off 3 residues early in the read; its end comes from the germline J gene. This chain uses TRBV20-1 with TRBJ1-6; 9 positions match TRBD1. V dropped 3 bases and J dropped 6; count of bases not matched to a gene: 3. The CDR3 covers 14 residues. Germline CDR1 DFQATT, CDR2 SNEGSKA (reference sequence). This CDR3 is CSARLTGGNSPLHF. CDR3 DNA (partial): TGCAGTGCTAGGTTGACAGGGGGTAATTCACCC.

This clone came up a few times. The CDR3 end is not reached by the read, which stops 3 residues before it; the germline J gene fills it in. The rearrangement links TRBV7-3 to TRBJ2-1; 9 bases fit TRBD2. Germline V gene sequence: CDR1 SGHTA, CDR2 FQGTGA. V was clipped by 6 bases and J by 8 bases; unmatched bases: 8. CDR3 length: 14 amino acids. This CDR3 is CASRAAGGRDEQFF. The covered CDR3 bases are TGTGCCAGCAGAGCAGCGGGAGGCCGCGATGAG.

This clone was counted at least ten times. Read data end 3 residues before the CDR3 end; the end is taken from the germline J gene. The chain has TRBV5-1 and TRBJ2-2; the D is unclear. Deletions cut 4 bases from V and 8 bases from J, with 9 bases between. This CDR3 is 12 amino acids long. The germline CDR1 and CDR2 sequences are SGHRS and YFSETQ. Partial CDR3 DNA: TGCGCCAGCAGCCCAGACAAGGGGGAG. Translating gives CASSPDKGE. In full, the CDR3 is CASSPDKGELFF.

This CDR3 is CASSLASGTHNEQFF. CDR3 DNA, as far as it was read: TGTGCCAGCAGCTTGGCTAGCGGGACACACAATGAG. The V call is TRBV7-6, the J call TRBJ2-1; 9 nucleotides agree with TRBD2. The sequence runs out 3 residues before the end of the CDR3; the remainder is reconstructed from the germline J gene. The V gene's germline CDR1 is SGHVS and CDR2 FNYEAQ. The CDR3 length is 15 residues. J was trimmed by 5 bases and V by 3 bases; bases with no gene match: 5.

This clone was counted ten times or more. The CDR3 end falls 3 residues outside the read, so it is completed with the germline J gene. This chain uses TRBV6-1 with TRBJ2-3, with D perhaps TRBD2 (5 bases). The V gene lost 3 bases and the J gene lost 5 bases, with 12 bases spanning the gap. This CDR3 has 14 amino acids. Germline loops: CDR1 MNHNS, CDR2 SASEGT. CDR3 DNA, as far as it was read: TGTGCCAGCAGTGACTATGGCCGGGGAGATACG. It encodes CASSDYGRGDT. The complete CDR3 sequence is CASSDYGRGDTQYF.

This clone was seen a few times. Sequencing ends 3 residues short of the CDR3 end; the germline J gene provides the rest. This chain joins TRBV7-8 and TRBJ2-5; the D is unclear. Looked up from germline, CDR1 is SGHVS and CDR2 is FQNEAQ. This CDR3 has 12 residues. V was clipped by 5 bases and J by 5 bases, with 9 bases between them. CDR3 protein: CASSPSQETQYF. The CDR3 bases that were read are TGTGCCAGCAGCCCCAGTCAGGAGACC.